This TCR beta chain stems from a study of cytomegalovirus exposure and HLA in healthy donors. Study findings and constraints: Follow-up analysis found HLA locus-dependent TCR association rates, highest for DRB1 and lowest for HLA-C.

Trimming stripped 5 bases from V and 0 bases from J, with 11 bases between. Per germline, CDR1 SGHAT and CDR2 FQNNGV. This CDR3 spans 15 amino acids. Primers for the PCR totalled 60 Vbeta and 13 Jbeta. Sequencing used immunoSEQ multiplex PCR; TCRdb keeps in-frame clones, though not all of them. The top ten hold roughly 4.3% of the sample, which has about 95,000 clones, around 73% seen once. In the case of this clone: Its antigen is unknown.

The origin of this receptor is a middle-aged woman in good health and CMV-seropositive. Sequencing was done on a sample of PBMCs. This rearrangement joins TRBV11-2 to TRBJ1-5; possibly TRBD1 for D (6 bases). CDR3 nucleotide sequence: TGTGCCAGCAGCGGGCAGGGACATAGCAATCAGCCCCAGCATTTT. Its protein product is CASSGQGHSNQPQHF.